This passage covers 3 T cell receptor beta chains from one sample sequenced in a study of Ad26.COV2.S vaccination and SARS-CoV-2 variants. The data were produced by immunoSEQ multiplex PCR, yet TCRdb's version contains in-frame clones alone and is incomplete. This sample has roughly 700,000 clones, with about 89% found just once. Treatment defined: roughly 20 received Ad26.COV2.S at low or high dose, single or two shots; five or six received placebo; per-sample allocation not given. Samples were taken on day 63 after the first vaccine or placebo injection. The sequencing here drew on peripheral blood, taken in a trial of Ad26.COV2.S vaccine versus placebo. The receptor source for this set is a person between 18 and 59 years old who received the Ad26.COV2.S COVID-19 vaccine or a placebo.

This clone was seen just once. The J gene is TRBJ2-5, the V gene TRBV5-6; D is ambiguous. V shed 4 bases and J shed 5 bases, with 9 bases lying between them. Germline CDR1 reads SGHDT; CDR2 reads YYEEEE. The CDR3 loop spans 12 amino acids. The CDR3 loop is CASSPARETQYF. CDR3 in DNA: TGTGCCAGCAGCCCCGCGAGGGAGACCCAGTACTTC.

The J gene is TRBJ1-1, the V gene TRBV18; 7 nucleotides line up with TRBD1. Trimming at V came to 8 bases and at J to 4 bases, leaving 7 bases not matched to a gene. Germline assignment: CDR1 KGHSH and CDR2 LQKENI. The CDR3 contains 13 residues. The CDR3 reads CASLTGLATEAFF. CDR3 in DNA: TGTGCCAGCCTGACAGGGTTGGCCACTGAAGCTTTCTTT.

The V and J genes are TRBV4-2 and TRBJ2-7; D may be TRBD1 (6 bases). Germline CDR1 is LGHNA and CDR2 is YNFKEQ. Trimming stripped 4 bases from V and 3 bases from J, with 16 bases between. This CDR3 contains 15 residues. This chain's CDR3 is CASSRIDTGFYEQYF. Here the CDR3 DNA reads TGTGCCAGCAGCCGAATTGACACAGGGTTCTACGAGCAGTACTTC.